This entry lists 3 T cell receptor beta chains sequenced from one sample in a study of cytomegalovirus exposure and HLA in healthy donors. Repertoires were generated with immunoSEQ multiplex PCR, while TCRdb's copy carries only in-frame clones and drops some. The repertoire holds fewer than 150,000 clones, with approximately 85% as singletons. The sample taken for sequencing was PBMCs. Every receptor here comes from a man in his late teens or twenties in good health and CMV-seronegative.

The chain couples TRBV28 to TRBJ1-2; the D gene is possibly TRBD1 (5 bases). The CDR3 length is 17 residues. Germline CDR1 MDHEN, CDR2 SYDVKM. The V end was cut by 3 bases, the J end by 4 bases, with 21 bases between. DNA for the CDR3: TGTGCCAGCAGTTTGGAAAACCCGGGGGTAAAAGGCTATGGCTACACCTTC. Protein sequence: CASSLENPGVKGYGYTF.

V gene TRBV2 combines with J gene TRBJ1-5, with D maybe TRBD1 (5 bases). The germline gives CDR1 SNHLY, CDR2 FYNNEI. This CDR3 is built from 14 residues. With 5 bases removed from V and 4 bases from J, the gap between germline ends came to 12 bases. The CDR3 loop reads CASSRGGGNQPQHF. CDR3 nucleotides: TGTGCCAGCAGTCGGGGGGGAGGGAATCAGCCCCAGCATTTT.

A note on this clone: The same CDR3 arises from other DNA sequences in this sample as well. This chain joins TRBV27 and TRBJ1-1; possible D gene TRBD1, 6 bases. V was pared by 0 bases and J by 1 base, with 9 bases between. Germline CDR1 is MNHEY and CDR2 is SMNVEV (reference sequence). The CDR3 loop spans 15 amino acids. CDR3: CASSLSQGPNTEAFF. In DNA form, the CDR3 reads TGTGCCAGCAGTTTATCCCAGGGGCCGAACACTGAAGCTTTCTTT.